These T cell receptor beta chains were read from a single sample in a study of T cells in Graves' hyperthyroidism and ophthalmopathy. Each CDR3 protein gets one entry after TCRdb re-called the multiplex PCR reads with MiXCR. The sample carries approximately 600,000 distinct CDR3 sequences, less than 25% recorded once. The specimen was blood. The receptors derive from a man aged 30 to 39 with Graves' ophthalmopathy. CDR3s include the opening cysteine and the closing phenylalanine or tryptophan. Each record gives: J gene, D gene, clone size, V gene, CDR3 DNA, CDR3 protein. The D gene is left open where the match is weak. A clone size is listed for some rows: how often the clone was seen (once, few, many), or a class if it is expanded.

>TRBJ1-2|.|.|TRBV30
TGTGCCTGGAGTGTTGGCAGCTCCTTCCCTTATGGCTACACCTTC
CAWSVGSSFPYGYTF
>TRBJ2-7|TRBD1|few|TRBV5-1
TGCGCCAGCAGCCCAGGGGGTCCGGACTACGAGCAGTACTTC
CASSPGGPDYEQYF
>TRBJ2-7|TRBD1|many|TRBV5-1
TGCGCCAGCAGCCCCTGGACAGGGGGCGAGTACGAGCAGTACTTC
CASSPWTGGEYEQYF
>TRBJ2-4|.|few|TRBV27
TGTGCCAGCAGTAAAGGTGGACAGTCCAAAAACATTCAGTACTTC
CASSKGGQSKNIQYF
>TRBJ2-2|.|.|TRBV6-1
TGCGCCAGCAGTGAACGGACCTGGGGGGAGCTGTTTTTT
CASSERTWGELFF
>TRBJ2-5|.|.|TRBV10-3
TGTGCCATCAGTGTATCAGGAAAAGAGACCCAGTACTTC
CAISVSGKETQYF
>TRBJ2-1|.|.|TRBV27
TGTGCCAGCAGTTTATCGGGGGGGCTCCATGAGCAGTTCTTC
CASSLSGGLHEQFF
>TRBJ2-5|.|few|TRBV29-1
TGCAGCGTTGAATGGGGGGGGCGGGGAGAGACCCAGTACTTC
CSVEWGGRGETQYF
>TRBJ1-3|.|.|TRBV19
TGTGCCACCTCGGACGTTTTGGGAGGAAACACCATATATTTT
CATSDVLGGNTIYF
>TRBJ2-5|TRBD1|.|TRBV5-1
TGCGCCAGCAGCATTACCCATGGGACAGGGGTGGGAGAGACCCAGTACTTC
CASSITHGTGVGETQYF
>TRBJ2-6|.|few|TRBV29-1
TGCAGCGTAGAACTGGACAGACTCGCATCTGGGGCCAACGTCCTGACTTTC
CSVELDRLASGANVLTF
>TRBJ2-1|TRBD2|many|TRBV12-3/TRBV12-4
TGTGCCAGCAGTCATACCACCGGGACTAACTACAATGAGCAGTTCTTC
CASSHTTGTNYNEQFF
>TRBJ2-3|TRBD1|many|TRBV7-2
TGTGCCAGCAGCCTGACAGGGTCTAGCACAGATACGCAGTATTTT
CASSLTGSSTDTQYF
>TRBJ2-1|.|few|TRBV9
TGTGCCAGCAGCGTAGCCGGGAAGAAGAATGAGCAGTTCTTC
CASSVAGKKNEQFF
>TRBJ2-1|TRBD1|.|TRBV20-1
TGCAGTGCTAGAGAAATGACAGGGCCCTACAATGAGCAGTTCTTC
CSAREMTGPYNEQFF
>TRBJ1-6|.|.|TRBV6-4
TGTGCCAGCAGTTACTCTGGGGGAGGGAATTCACCCCTCCACTTT
CASSYSGGGNSPLHF
>TRBJ2-1|TRBD2|few|TRBV27
TGTGCCAGCAGTTTTTCCGGGACTAGCGTCCTTGAGCAGTTCTTC
CASSFSGTSVLEQFF
>TRBJ2-6|TRBD1|few|TRBV5-4
TGTGCCAGCAGCCCGGACAGGGGGGCCCTCTCTGGGGCCAACGTCCTGACTTTC
CASSPDRGALSGANVLTF
>TRBJ2-1|TRBD1|.|TRBV6-1
TGTGCCAGCAGTACGGTGGACAGGGGGCAACGGGGATACAATGAGCAGTTCTTC
CASSTVDRGQRGYNEQFF
>TRBJ2-3|TRBD2|.|TRBV6-4
TGTGCCAGCACCAGCCTAGCGGAGCCTCACATTAGCACAGATACGCAGTATTTT
CASTSLAEPHISTDTQYF
>TRBJ1-1|.|.|TRBV5-8
TGTGCCAGCAGCTTCGATGGCAGGGGGAACACTGAAGCTTTCTTT
CASSFDGRGNTEAFF
>TRBJ2-1|TRBD2|many|TRBV28
TGTGCCAGCAGTTTAGGACTAGCGGGAGGGCCGTACAATGAGCAGTTCTTC
CASSLGLAGGPYNEQFF
>TRBJ2-3|.|.|TRBV20-1
TGCAGTGCTAGTTACCGGGACCGAGCTTCCACAGATACGCAGTATTTT
CSASYRDRASTDTQYF
>TRBJ2-7|.|few|TRBV27
TGTGCCAGCAGTCCCCAGGGACTGGCCTACGAGCAGTACTTC
CASSPQGLAYEQYF
>TRBJ2-7|TRBD2|many|TRBV11-2
TGTGCCAGCAGCTCCTTCCCGACTAGCGGGAAGACCTACGAGCAGTACTTC
CASSSFPTSGKTYEQYF
>TRBJ2-3|TRBD2|.|TRBV10-3
TGTGCCATCAGCACTAGCGGGGACAGCACAGATACGCAGTATTTT
CAISTSGDSTDTQYF
>TRBJ2-1|.|.|TRBV7-2
TGTGCCAGCAGCCCCGGGACTCAACAGTTCTTC
CASSPGTQQFF
>TRBJ1-2|.|few|TRBV6-4
TGTGCCAGCAGTGACGGGGGCGGGGGCTACACCTTC
CASSDGGGGYTF
>TRBJ2-1|TRBD2|many|TRBV5-1
TGCGCCAGCAGCTTGGAATTCGGGACTAGCGGGTTTAATGAGCAGTTCTTC
CASSLEFGTSGFNEQFF
>TRBJ2-2|TRBD2|few|TRBV28
TGTGTGGTAGCGGGAGAAGGGAACACCGGGGAGCTGTTTTTT
CVVAGEGNTGELFF
>TRBJ2-1|.|medium-sized|TRBV7-9
TGTGCCAGCAGCCCCAGGGAGAGCGGCGAGCAGTTCTTC
CASSPRESGEQFF
>TRBJ2-3|TRBD2|.|TRBV10-3
TGTGCCATCAGTGAGATCCTAGCGGCAGATACGCAGTATTTT
CAISEILAADTQYF
>TRBJ2-7|.|many|TRBV7-2
TGTGCCAGCAGCTTATACGGAGACTCCTACGAGCAGTACTTC
CASSLYGDSYEQYF
>TRBJ1-5|TRBD1|many|TRBV6-1
TGTGCCAGCAGTGTAGTGGGACAGGGAGGCAATCAGCCCCAGCATTTT
CASSVVGQGGNQPQHF
>TRBJ2-4|TRBD2|.|TRBV28
TGTGCCAGCAGTTTATTTGCGGGGGAGACCAAAAACATTCAGTACTTC
CASSLFAGETKNIQYF
>TRBJ2-1|.|few|TRBV5-6
TGTGCCAGCAGCCCCCCGGGTAGCAGGCGGTACAATGAGCAGTTCTTC
CASSPPGSRRYNEQFF
>TRBJ2-1|TRBD2|.|TRBV27
TGTGCCAGCAGTTCGGTGGGAGGGCCCTATGAGCAGTTCTTC
CASSSVGGPYEQFF
>TRBJ2-3|.|.|TRBV6-1
TGTGCCAGCATGACGCACGTTCATCAAGATACGCAGTATTTT
CASMTHVHQDTQYF
>TRBJ1-2|.|many|TRBV2
TGTGCCAGCAGTGAAACAGTCTCCTCCTATGGCTACACCTTC
CASSETVSSYGYTF
>TRBJ2-3|TRBD2|few|TRBV9
TGTGCCAGCAGTGACTCTACTAGCGGGAGTTCACCTAGCACAGATACGCAGTATTTT
CASSDSTSGSSPSTDTQYF
>TRBJ1-1|.|few|TRBV7-9
TGTGCCAGCAGCTTACAGGGTACCCAGACTGAAGCTTTCTTT
CASSLQGTQTEAFF